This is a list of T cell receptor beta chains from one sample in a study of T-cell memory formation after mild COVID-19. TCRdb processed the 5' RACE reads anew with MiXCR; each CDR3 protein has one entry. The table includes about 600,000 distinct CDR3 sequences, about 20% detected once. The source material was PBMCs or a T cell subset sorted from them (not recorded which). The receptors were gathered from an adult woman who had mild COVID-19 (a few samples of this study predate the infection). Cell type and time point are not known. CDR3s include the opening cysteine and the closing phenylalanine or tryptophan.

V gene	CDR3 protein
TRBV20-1	CSSTLPGSYGYTF
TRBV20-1	CSARDRPGLRGETQYF
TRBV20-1	CSASLANEQFF
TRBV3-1	CASTPLQGAHIQYF
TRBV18	CASSPRTRQETQYF
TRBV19	CASCPRDRGHYEQYF
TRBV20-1	CSATGNSGNTIYF
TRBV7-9	CASSRTPVHFSGANVLTF
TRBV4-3	CASSQSLTLTYEQYF
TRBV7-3	CASSSYGSADTQYF
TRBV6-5	CASSRDSYTGELFF
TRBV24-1	CATSDSVAREQFF
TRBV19	CASTYSSSTDTQYF
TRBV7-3	CASSSLGGGPYEQYF
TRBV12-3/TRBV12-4	CASKHGGSYNEQFF
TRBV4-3	CASSQDVGYDEQYF
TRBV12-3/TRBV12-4	CASSKDRADTKYF
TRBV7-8	CASSLGTSGGAVYNEQFF
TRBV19	CASSLSGGPWDEQYF
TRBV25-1	CASTGQGDFGYTF
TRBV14	CASSTTSGGSGNNEQFF
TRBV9	CASRPGTSGSRGAGELFF
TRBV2	CASSLDRYSNQPQHF
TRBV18	CASSPGPGPNTEAFF
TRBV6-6	CASSVQAVNTEAFF
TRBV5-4	CASTSVGGYEQYF
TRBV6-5	CASSSPSTEAFF
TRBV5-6	CASSYDRSNYGYTF
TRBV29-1	CSVEDPGPEITDTQYF
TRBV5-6	CASSLALIGTEAFF
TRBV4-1	CASSGGGSDDTQYF
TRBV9	CASSGTGKEFLDTEAFF
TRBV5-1	CASSHGQGAETQYF
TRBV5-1	CASSPDGTSGEGKTQYF
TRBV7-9	CASSLDSGDTDTQYF
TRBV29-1	CSVVPGRRVYNEQFF
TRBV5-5	CASSFQGYPPYEQYF
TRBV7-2	CASSPIRAETQYF
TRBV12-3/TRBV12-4	CASITPELSDTDSYNEQFF
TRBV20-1	CSVRGQGVAEQYF
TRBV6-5	CASTQGLAGAGEQYF
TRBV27	CASSRPDRGDTQYF
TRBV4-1	CASSQDTPSAGVGNTIYF
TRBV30	CAWRLAANTGELFF
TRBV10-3	CAIASSSGNTIYF
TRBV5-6	CASSLADRGYGYTF